These 3 T cell receptor beta chains came from one sample sequenced in a study of T cell responses to AZD1222 COVID-19 vaccine (dated by TCRdb to 2020 to 2022). In the paper's terms, the time point label means: baseline before first vaccination. The library was obtained by the immunoSEQ multiplex PCR assay. This is the immuneACCESS table as TCRdb keeps it, with only in-frame sequences that have V and J called. A part of the clones is gone; compared with another copy, unresolved V genes explain less than half, and the rest is unexplained. The sample table holds some 100,000 clones, of which approximately 84% were seen once. The ten largest clonotypes hold roughly 10% of the sample. Sequenced material: peripheral blood, taken on day 0 of AZD1222 vaccination. The receptors here all came from an adult in good health.

In DNA form, the CDR3 reads TGTGCCAGCACCATGGGGAGGAATCGGCAAGAGACCCAGTACTTC. Amino acids: CASTMGRNRQETQYF. V usage is TRBV28 and J usage is TRBJ2-5; D is possibly TRBD2 (6 bases). The V gene's germline CDR1 is MDHEN and CDR2 SYDVKM. The ends were cut back, 7 bases at V and 2 bases at J, with 17 bases in the middle. This CDR3 region has 15 residues.

The chain carries TRBV12-3 or TRBV12-4 and TRBJ1-1; perhaps TRBD1 as D (5 bases). CDR3 length: 13 residues. The V gene lost 3 bases and the J gene lost 2 bases, with 7 bases spanning the gap. CDR3 sequence (DNA): TGTGCCAGCAGTTTGGGGCGAAACACTGAAGCTTTCTTT. Translated: CASSLGRNTEAFF.

V usage is TRBV7-2 and J usage is TRBJ1-1; D is ambiguous. CDR1 and CDR2 from the germline V gene are SGHTA and FQGNSA. The CDR3 has 12 residues. Trimming left V 10 bases short and J 5 bases short, with 14 bases between. The CDR3 protein is CATDEGRTEAFF. CDR3 DNA: TGTGCCACAGATGAGGGCCGGACTGAAGCTTTCTTT.